This entry lists 30 T cell receptor beta chains sequenced from one sample in a study of T-cell reconstitution after alpha-beta-depleted transplantation in children. Unique molecular identifiers were incorporated when the TCRbeta library was constructed. Via MiXCR, TCRdb re-called the PCR reads, giving one row per CDR3 protein. The table records roughly 120,000 distinct CDR3 sequences, 10% of them present only once. Sequencing was performed on PBMCs, taken before TCRalphabeta/CD19-depleted stem cell transplant. These receptors were collected from a boy younger than 10 with acute lymphoblastic leukemia, due to receive a stem cell transplant.

Points on this clonotype: Without the conserved terminal phenylalanine or tryptophan, this CDR3 likely stems from a read error. The V gene is TRBV20-1, the J gene TRBJ2-1; D tentatively reads TRBD1 or TRBD2 (6 bases each). The V gene lost 2 bases and the J gene lost 8 bases, with 19 bases spanning the gap. The CDR3 runs 15 residues. From germline, CDR1 is DFQATT and CDR2 SNEGSKA (reference sequence). DNA of the CDR3: TGCAGTGCTAGATCTCTGGGGGGCGCTTTGGATGAGCAGTTCTAC. The encoded protein is CSARSLGGALDEQFY.

V gene TRBV5-4 combines with J gene TRBJ2-1; 7 bases agree with TRBD1. In germline, CDR1 is SGHNT, CDR2 YYREEE (reference sequence). This CDR3 region has 22 residues. V was clipped by 0 bases and J by 0 bases; unmatched bases: 21. CDR3 coding DNA: TGTGCCAGCAGCTTGGGGGTAAGAAACAGGGGTCCTACTAAGAGCTCCTACAATGAGCAGTTCTTC. This sequence encodes CASSLGVRNRGPTKSSYNEQFF.

The V gene is TRBV6-5, the J gene TRBJ1-1; D may be TRBD1 (6 bases). The germline CDR1 and CDR2 sequences are MNHEY and SVGAGI. This CDR3 is 16 amino acids long. With 0 bases removed from V and 1 base from J, the gap between germline ends came to 12 bases. CDR3 bases: TGTGCCAGCAGTTACTCGATAACAGGGAAGAACACTGAAGCTTTCTTT. This translates into CASSYSITGKNTEAFF.

At least ten counts were recorded for this clonotype. The J gene is TRBJ2-1, the V gene TRBV7-6; D is unclear. V lost 2 bases, J lost 5 bases, and 10 bases lay in between. CDR3 length: 14 residues. The germline V gene has CDR1 SGHVS and CDR2 FNYEAQ. CDR3 bases: TGTGCCAGCAGCTTAAATTTTGGCAACAATGAGCAGTTCTTC. It is translated as CASSLNFGNNEQFF.

DNA of the CDR3: TGCGCCAGCAGCTTGGTGGCTAGCGGGAGTTCCGGGGAGCTGTTTTTT. It specifies CASSLVASGSSGELFF. The chain links TRBV5-1 to TRBJ2-2, with 10 positions matching TRBD2. V was pared by 0 bases and J by 6 bases, with 5 bases of the junction left unmatched. Germline V gives CDR1 SGHRS, CDR2 YFSETQ. CDR3 length: 16 residues.

The CDR3 region has the DNA TGTGCCAGCAGCTTAACTAGCGGCTTGTACGAGCAGTACTTC. This sequence encodes CASSLTSGLYEQYF. This chain links TRBV7-9 with TRBJ2-7; 8 bases fit TRBD2. The germline gives CDR1 SEHNR, CDR2 FQNEAQ (reference sequence). The ends lost 2 bases at V and 4 bases at J; junction bases unmatched: 4. The CDR3 length is 14 residues.

This rearrangement joins TRBV19 to TRBJ2-5; D is unresolved. The length of the CDR3 is 13 residues. Germline V gives CDR1 LNHDA, CDR2 SQIVND (reference sequence). V lost 6 bases and J 0 bases, leaving 8 bases between the germline ends. For the CDR3, the DNA is TGTGCCAGTAGCACACAGTACCAAGAGACCCAGTACTTC. It specifies CASSTQYQETQYF.

The rearrangement links TRBV28 to TRBJ2-6; D might be TRBD2 (5 bases). Germline assignment: CDR1 MDHEN and CDR2 SYDVKM. Deletions cut 6 bases from V and 0 bases from J, with 12 bases between. CDR3 length: 16 residues. CDR3 amino acids: CASRSPGNSGANVLTF. In nucleotides, the CDR3 is TGTGCCAGCAGATCCCCCGGGAACTCTGGGGCCAACGTCCTGACTTTC.

This clonotype was counted between two and nine times. This chain links TRBV30 with TRBJ1-1; D remains ambiguous. Trimming cost V 2 bases and J 1 base, with 11 bases left between them. Germline V gene lookup returns CDR1 GTSNPN and CDR2 SVGIG (reference sequence). The CDR3 contains 14 residues. The CDR3 is CAWSSQTPNTEAFF. CDR3 DNA sequence: TGTGCCTGGAGTTCCCAGACACCGAACACTGAAGCTTTCTTT.

This clonotype was detected ten times or more. This chain connects TRBV11-2 to TRBJ2-2; 7 bases are shared with TRBD1. V was clipped by 4 bases and J by 3 bases; unmatched bases: 5. This CDR3 has 15 amino acids. The V gene's germline CDR1 is SGHAT and CDR2 FQNNGV. The CDR3 reads CASSSTQGYTGELFF. CDR3 DNA: TGTGCCAGCAGCTCCACACAGGGGTACACCGGGGAGCTGTTTTTT.

This chain uses TRBV20-1 with TRBJ2-5; D is unclear. The CDR3 spans 11 residues. Per germline, CDR1 DFQATT and CDR2 SNEGSKA (reference sequence). V gave up 3 bases and J gave up 12 bases, with 14 bases separating them. The CDR3 region is CSARSAAREYF. CDR3 nucleotides: TGCAGTGCTAGGTCGGCAGCCCGGGAGTACTTC.

At least ten counts were recorded for this clonotype. V usage is TRBV29-1 and J usage is TRBJ2-7; D may match TRBD1 or TRBD2 (5 bases each). There are 13 residues in the CDR3. V was pared by 2 bases and J by 4 bases, with 12 bases between. CDR1 is SQVTM and CDR2 is ANQGSEA in the germline V gene. CDR3 amino acids: CSVEQGEGYEQYF. CDR3 nucleotide sequence: TGCAGCGTTGAACAGGGAGAAGGGTACGAGCAGTACTTC.

This clonotype came up many times. The chain uses TRBV5-1 and TRBJ2-7, with D perhaps matching TRBD2 (6 bases). With 0 bases removed from V and 6 bases from J, the gap between germline ends came to 13 bases. The CDR3 sequence is 14 residues long. Germline lookup yields CDR1 SGHRS and CDR2 YFSETQ. CDR3 DNA: TGCGCCAGCAGCTTGGGTTCGGCGGGGTCCGAGCAGTACTTC. Encoded protein: CASSLGSAGSEQYF.

This clonotype has more than one count but fewer than ten. The CDR3 is CASSPAASGYYEQYF. The CDR3, as DNA: TGTGCCAGCAGCCCAGCGGCTAGCGGTTACTACGAGCAGTACTTC. The rearrangement uses TRBV7-2 and TRBJ2-7, with TRBD2 matching over 7 bases. J was trimmed by 3 bases and V by 5 bases; bases with no gene match: 10. Germline V CDR1 and CDR2: SGHTA, FQGNSA. There are 15 residues in the CDR3.

This clonotype was observed many times. The chain combines TRBV20-1 with TRBJ2-2, with 12 bases aligning to TRBD2. V lost 6 bases, J lost 6 bases, and 11 bases stayed unmatched. The CDR3 contains 16 residues. The germline V gene encodes CDR1 DFQATT and CDR2 SNEGSKA (reference sequence). CDR3 in DNA: TGCAGTGCGAGGCCTAGCGGGAGGGGATCGGCCGGGGAGCTGTTTTTT. Its protein product is CSARPSGRGSAGELFF.

In its sample, this clonotype was seen a few times. The genes are TRBV5-1 and TRBJ2-1; the D gene is possibly TRBD1 (7 bases). The germline V gene encodes CDR1 SGHRS and CDR2 YFSETQ. The ends were cut back, 8 bases at V and 8 bases at J, with 17 bases in the middle. This CDR3 contains 13 residues. The DNA of the CDR3 is TGCGCCAGTCGGAGGGGGCTGGTCGATGAGCAGTTCTTC. This gives the protein CASRRGLVDEQFF.

This clonotype was recorded a few times. The V and J genes are TRBV5-5 and TRBJ2-1, with 13 bases aligning to TRBD2. The CDR3 contains 16 residues. CDR1 and CDR2 from the germline V gene are SGHKS and YYEKEE (reference sequence). With 4 bases clipped from V and 7 bases from J, the junction kept 8 bases outside the gene matches. The CDR3 nucleotides are TGTGCCAGCAGCCGACAAGGACTAGCGGGAGTGAATGAGCAGTTCTTC. Its protein product is CASSRQGLAGVNEQFF.

This clonotype was counted only a few times. V and J are TRBV28 and TRBJ2-7; 8 bases line up with TRBD1. Germline V gene data show CDR1 as MDHEN and CDR2 as SYDVKM. V dropped 5 bases and J dropped 2; count of bases not matched to a gene: 11. This CDR3 is built from 16 residues. CDR3 sequence (DNA): TGTGCCAGCAGTCCCCTGCTCGGGACAGGAGCCTACGAGCAGTACTTC. Protein sequence: CASSPLLGTGAYEQYF.

This clonotype was observed a handful of times. The J gene is TRBJ1-2, the V gene TRBV5-1; a possible D gene is TRBD1 (5 bases). The CDR3 totals 13 residues. Germline-derived CDR1 and CDR2 are SGHRS and YFSETQ. V lost 4 bases and J 4 bases, leaving 11 bases between the germline ends. This chain's CDR3 is CASSPRDSYGYTF. In DNA, the CDR3 is TGCGCCAGCAGCCCCAGGGATTCCTATGGCTACACCTTC.

The V gene is TRBV10-3, the J gene TRBJ2-3; possibly TRBD2 for D (6 bases). The CDR3 is made up of 14 amino acids. The germline V gene has CDR1 ENHRY and CDR2 SYGVKD. Trimming stripped 8 bases from V and 4 bases from J, with 16 bases between. The CDR3 region is CAILQPGVADTQYF. The CDR3 region has the DNA TGTGCCATCCTCCAACCGGGAGTCGCAGATACGCAGTATTTT.

This clonotype has only a few counts. This rearrangement joins TRBV5-1 to TRBJ1-5; D not certain. The CDR3 spans 14 residues. Germline V lookup: CDR1 SGHRS, CDR2 YFSETQ. Deletions cut 4 bases from V and 4 bases from J, with 12 bases between. CDR3 DNA: TGCGCCAGCAGCCTGGAACCCGTGAATCAGCCCCAGCATTTT. Encoded protein: CASSLEPVNQPQHF.

This clonotype was picked up a small number of times. This chain connects TRBV7-8 to TRBJ2-7; D gene unclear. The V gene's germline CDR1 is SGHVS and CDR2 FQNEAQ. The V end lost 0 bases, the J end lost 4 bases, and 10 bases lay between the germline ends. The CDR3 loop spans 14 amino acids. In DNA form, the CDR3 reads TGTGCCAGCAGCTTAGCAGGAGATCGGTACGAGCAGTACTTC. Amino acid sequence: CASSLAGDRYEQYF.

The chain combines TRBV28 with TRBJ2-1, with a possible D match to TRBD1 (6 bases). CDR3 length: 14 amino acids. Per the germline V gene, CDR1 is MDHEN and CDR2 is SYDVKM. Trimming stripped 3 bases from V and 7 bases from J, with 13 bases between. The CDR3 region is CASSFADRPNEQFF. The DNA of the CDR3 is TGTGCCAGCAGTTTTGCCGACAGGCCGAATGAGCAGTTCTTC.

This clonotype occurred a few times. The chain carries TRBV12-3 or TRBV12-4 and TRBJ1-1, with 9 bases lining up with TRBD1. Trimming at V came to 4 bases and at J to 5 bases, leaving 5 bases not matched to a gene. The CDR3 length is 14 residues. CDR3 loop: CASSSGQGTTEAFF. The CDR3 region has the DNA TGTGCCAGCAGTTCCGGACAGGGGACGACTGAAGCTTTCTTT.

The chain combines TRBV5-1 with TRBJ2-2; 10 bases agree with TRBD2. V lost 4 bases and J lost 9; bases outside the gene matches: 12. The CDR3 is 16 residues long. Germline assignment: CDR1 SGHRS and CDR2 YFSETQ. The CDR3 protein is CASSAGLAPGGWELFF. DNA for the CDR3: TGCGCCAGCAGCGCGGGACTAGCGCCTGGGGGCTGGGAGCTGTTTTTT.

This chain joins TRBV20-1 and TRBJ1-6; D uncertain. The V end lost 2 bases, the J end lost 13 bases, and 12 bases lay between the germline ends. CDR3 size: 12 residues. Germline V lookup: CDR1 DFQATT, CDR2 SNEGSKA (reference sequence). CDR3 region: CSARSSDDPLHF. CDR3 sequence (DNA): TGCAGTGCTAGAAGCTCGGATGATCCCCTCCACTTT.

A few counts support this clonotype. The chain couples TRBV5-1 to TRBJ2-5, with D perhaps matching TRBD2 (6 bases). Looked up from germline, CDR1 is SGHRS and CDR2 is YFSETQ. Trimming cost V 4 bases and J 4 bases, with 17 bases left between them. The CDR3 has 15 amino acids. The DNA of the CDR3 is TGCGCCAGCAGCAAGGAAAACGGGGGTTCAGAGACCCAGTACTTC. Its protein product is CASSKENGGSETQYF.

In this sample, this clonotype turned up many times. The V gene is TRBV15, the J gene TRBJ2-7; D not certain. Trimming cost V 5 bases and J 4 bases, with 15 bases left between them. CDR3 length: 14 amino acids. Germline lookup yields CDR1 LNHNV and CDR2 YYDKDF (reference sequence). The chain's CDR3 is CATSQHRTNYEQYF. CDR3 coding DNA: TGTGCCACCAGCCAACACCGGACCAATTACGAGCAGTACTTC. Combining the CDR3 with reference TRBV15 and TRBJ2-7 gives the whole variable domain DAMVIQNPRYQVTQFGKPVTLSCSQTLNHNVMYWYQQKSSQAPKLLFHYYDKDFNNEADTPDNFQSRRPNTSFCFLDIRSPGLGDTAMYLCATSQHRTNYEQYFGPGTRLTVT.

The V call is TRBV7-9, the J call TRBJ1-2; unclear D gene. Deletions cut 6 bases from V and 3 bases from J, with 5 bases between. CDR1 is SEHNR, CDR2 FQNEAQ, per germline (reference sequence). The CDR3 extends over 11 amino acids. In DNA, the CDR3 is TGTGCCAGCAGTGCACACTATGGCTACACCTTC. Protein sequence: CASSAHYGYTF.

This clonotype came up a few times. The CDR3: CAIQPGTGLYEQYF. The DNA for the CDR3 is TGTGCCATCCAACCCGGGACAGGGTTGTACGAGCAGTACTTC. The rearrangement joins TRBV24-1 to TRBJ2-7; 9 nucleotides line up with TRBD1. In germline, CDR1 is KGHDR, CDR2 SFDVKD. Germline trimming cut 11 bases from V and 4 bases from J; bases unmatched to any gene: 11. This CDR3 contains 14 residues.